The rows below give T cell receptor beta chains drawn from one sample of a study of response to subunit inactivated influenza vaccine. One entry per CDR3 protein, called by TCRdb with MiXCR from the RT-PCR reads. This sample yields just under 550,000 distinct CDR3 sequences, of which roughly 25% are seen a single time; around 2.8% belongs to the top ten. These data also formed part of another study, on T cells expressing NK-cell markers.

Here the sequenced sample was CD4+ T cells sorted from PBMCs, taken about 12 days after vaccination. The receptors originated from a man aged 50 to 59 who received an inactivated influenza vaccine. Both conserved end residues are part of each CDR3. A D gene is named only where the DNA matches it firmly. Clone size is given for some rows only: seen once, a few or many times, or a class if the clone is expanded.

j_gene	d_gene	abundance	v_gene	CDR3aa	CDR3nt
TRBJ2-3	TRBD1	NA	TRBV25-1	CASSGRLDRDRDTQYF	TGTGCCAGCAGTGGAAGACTCGACAGGGATCGAGATACGCAGTATTTT
TRBJ1-1	TRBD1	few	TRBV7-2	CASSPWTGNVNTEAFF	TGTGCCAGCAGCCCATGGACAGGGAACGTGAACACTGAAGCTTTCTTT
TRBJ2-7	TRBD1	few	TRBV20-1	CSAPGQGYEQYF	TGCAGTGCTCCCGGACAGGGGTACGAGCAGTACTTC
TRBJ2-5	TRBD2	few	TRBV20-1	CSAIAGGPKETQYF	TGCAGTGCAATAGCGGGAGGGCCTAAAGAGACCCAGTACTTC
TRBJ2-5	TRBD1	few	TRBV11-1	CASSPRTGRGVGKETQYF	TGTGCCAGCAGCCCGCGGACAGGTCGTGGGGTCGGTAAGGAGACCCAGTACTTC
TRBJ2-7	NA	NA	TRBV25-1	CASSGGPGEQYF	TGTGCCAGCAGTGGGGGGCCGGGCGAGCAGTACTTC
TRBJ2-1	TRBD2	few	TRBV20-1	CSGSGYYNEQFF	TGCAGTGGTAGCGGGTACTACAATGAGCAGTTCTTC
TRBJ2-3	NA	few	TRBV19	CASSILSLSSTDTQYF	TGTGCCAGTAGTATTCTCAGCCTCTCTAGCACAGATACGCAGTATTTT
TRBJ2-7	NA	NA	TRBV6-2/TRBV6-3	CASSYQGKSREQYF	TGTGCCAGCAGTTACCAGGGCAAGTCACGCGAGCAGTACTTC
TRBJ2-1	TRBD2	few	TRBV6-2/TRBV6-3	CASGKREVSDEQFF	TGTGCCAGCGGTAAGCGGGAGGTCTCCGATGAGCAGTTCTTC
TRBJ2-7	TRBD1	NA	TRBV7-2	CASSSGQGSHEQYF	TGTGCCAGCAGCTCGGGACAGGGTTCCCACGAGCAGTACTTC
TRBJ2-7	TRBD2	NA	TRBV5-4	CASSSAMTSGTYEQYF	TGTGCCAGCAGCTCCGCCATGACTAGCGGAACCTACGAGCAGTACTTC
TRBJ2-5	NA	NA	TRBV29-1	CSVEGERAKTGWETQYF	TGCAGCGTTGAAGGCGAGAGGGCAAAAACAGGGTGGGAGACCCAGTACTTC
TRBJ1-2	NA	NA	TRBV13	CASSLPGESGYGYTF	TGTGCCAGCAGCCTACCCGGGGAGTCAGGGTATGGCTACACCTTC
TRBJ1-1	TRBD1	few	TRBV6-2/TRBV6-3	CASSYSNRGQNEAFF	TGTGCCAGCAGTTACTCGAACAGGGGACAGAATGAAGCTTTCTTT
TRBJ2-7	TRBD2	many	TRBV20-1	CSVSGSDEQYF	TGCAGTGTCAGCGGGAGTGACGAGCAGTACTTC
TRBJ1-1	TRBD1	few	TRBV5-1	CASSPGQGWEAFF	TGCGCCAGCAGCCCGGGACAGGGGTGGGAAGCTTTCTTT
TRBJ2-3	TRBD1	NA	TRBV24-1	CATSVGGTGQSDTQYF	TGTGCCACCAGTGTAGGGGGGACAGGGCAATCAGATACGCAGTATTTT
TRBJ1-1	NA	few	TRBV4-2	CASSQDRSGTGNTEAFF	TGTGCCAGCAGCCAAGATAGGTCCGGGACGGGGAACACTGAAGCTTTCTTT
TRBJ2-7	TRBD1	few	TRBV6-2/TRBV6-3	CASSHPTGNSYEQYF	TGTGCCAGCAGTCATCCGACAGGGAACTCCTACGAGCAGTACTTC
TRBJ1-4	TRBD1	many	TRBV4-3	CASSHSDRGLKEKLFF	TGCGCCAGCAGCCATTCCGACAGGGGGCTGAAAGAAAAACTGTTTTTT
TRBJ2-3	TRBD2	few	TRBV3-1	CASSQAATSATDTQYF	TGTGCCAGCAGCCAAGCCGCGACTAGCGCCACAGATACGCAGTATTTT
TRBJ2-2	NA	many	TRBV5-1	CASSLSVTGGDTGELFF	TGCGCCAGCAGCTTGTCGGTGACGGGCGGAGACACCGGGGAGCTGTTTTTT
TRBJ2-5	TRBD2	few	TRBV19	CASSTTASGQETQYF	TGTGCCAGTAGTACTACGGCTAGCGGGCAAGAGACCCAGTACTTC
TRBJ1-1	NA	few	TRBV12-3/TRBV12-4	CASSPMTVNTEAFF	TGTGCCAGCAGTCCGATGACAGTGAACACTGAAGCTTTCTTT
TRBJ2-3	NA	many	TRBV4-3	CASSQEGGRTQYF	TGCGCCAGCAGCCAAGAGGGGGGCCGTACGCAGTATTTT
TRBJ2-2	NA	few	TRBV20-1	CSARFGELFF	TGCAGTGCTAGATTCGGGGAGCTGTTTTTT
TRBJ2-1	TRBD2	NA	TRBV5-6	CASSFRSAAGGYNEQFF	TGTGCCAGCAGCTTTCGCTCGGCGGCGGGAGGTTACAATGAGCAGTTCTTC
TRBJ2-2	NA	many	TRBV20-1	CSAWSNTYGELFF	TGCAGTGCGTGGTCAAATACTTACGGGGAGCTGTTTTTT
TRBJ2-2	TRBD2	NA	TRBV12-3/TRBV12-4	CASSQRELTGELFF	TGTGCCAGCAGCCAGCGGGAGCTCACCGGGGAGCTGTTTTTT
TRBJ2-7	NA	NA	TRBV5-1	CASSLSQSEQYF	TGCGCCAGCAGCTTGTCACAGAGTGAGCAGTACTTC
TRBJ2-3	TRBD1	many	TRBV5-1	CASSSNRGRKDTQYF	TGCGCCAGCAGCTCGAACAGGGGGCGGAAAGATACGCAGTATTTT
TRBJ2-5	NA	NA	TRBV12-3/TRBV12-4	CASSLNVKQETQYF	TGTGCCAGCAGTTTAAATGTGAAACAAGAGACCCAGTACTTC
TRBJ2-6	NA	NA	TRBV24-1	CATSDPTRISGANVLTF	TGTGCCACCAGTGATCCGACCCGAATCTCTGGGGCCAACGTCCTGACTTTC
TRBJ1-2	NA	few	TRBV7-2	CASSLVGPYTF	TGTGCCAGCAGCTTAGTGGGGCCCTACACCTTC
TRBJ1-1	NA	few	TRBV5-1	CASSLPLGGNTEAFF	TGCGCCAGCAGCTTACCCCTAGGGGGGAACACTGAAGCTTTCTTT
TRBJ2-2	TRBD2	few	TRBV11-2	CASSFHGLAGSRRTGELFF	TGTGCCAGCAGCTTCCACGGACTAGCGGGTTCTCGGCGGACCGGGGAGCTGTTTTTT
TRBJ1-2	NA	few	TRBV28	CASRPTDGYGYTF	TGTGCCAGCAGACCGACAGACGGCTATGGCTACACCTTC
TRBJ2-7	TRBD2	few	TRBV25-1	CASSEKAPSLGTRQYEQYF	TGTGCCAGCAGTGAGAAGGCTCCTTCTCTCGGGACTAGACAATATGAGCAGTACTTC
TRBJ2-1	NA	NA	TRBV5-6	CASSETGTPNGEQFF	TGTGCCAGCAGCGAGACCGGGACCCCCAATGGAGAGCAGTTCTTC
TRBJ2-2	TRBD2	few	TRBV20-1	CSARDSLIAGGTGELFF	TGCAGTGCTAGAGATTCCCTCATAGCGGGAGGAACCGGGGAGCTGTTTTTT
TRBJ2-2	TRBD2	NA	TRBV4-1	CASRPHSGVNTGELFF	TGCGCCAGCAGGCCTCATAGCGGGGTGAACACCGGGGAGCTGTTTTTT
TRBJ2-1	NA	NA	TRBV29-1	CSVEPGEAFSYNEQFF	TGCAGCGTGGAACCCGGGGAGGCCTTCTCCTACAATGAGCAGTTCTTC
TRBJ1-1	NA	few	TRBV2	CASSEGRRRIEAFF	TGTGCCAGCAGTGAAGGAAGGCGCAGGATAGAAGCTTTCTTT
TRBJ2-5	TRBD2	NA	TRBV20-1	CSAHSSGRGETQYF	TGCAGTGCTCATTCTAGCGGGAGAGGAGAGACCCAGTACTTC
TRBJ2-1	TRBD2	few	TRBV10-3	CAVGTSAYNEQFF	TGTGCCGTCGGGACTAGCGCCTACAATGAGCAGTTCTTC
TRBJ2-3	TRBD1	NA	TRBV3-1	CASSLHSTGTGGKFDTQYF	TGTGCCAGCAGCCTTCACAGCACCGGGACAGGGGGGAAGTTTGATACGCAGTATTTT
TRBJ2-7	NA	many	TRBV12-3/TRBV12-4	CASSLGLPYEQYF	TGTGCCAGCAGTTTAGGTTTGCCCTACGAGCAGTACTTC
TRBJ2-3	TRBD2	few	TRBV7-2	CASSLGLAGGRTDTQYF	TGTGCCAGCAGCCTCGGACTAGCGGGGGGCCGCACAGATACGCAGTATTTT
TRBJ2-7	NA	NA	TRBV11-2	CASSLDLPASEQYF	TGTGCCAGCAGCTTAGATCTACCGGCGAGCGAGCAGTACTTC
TRBJ2-3	TRBD2	NA	TRBV2	CASSEAASGYTDTQYF	TGTGCCAGCAGTGAAGCGGCTAGCGGGTACACAGATACGCAGTATTTT
TRBJ2-3	NA	many	TRBV12-3/TRBV12-4	CASSLTADTQYF	TGTGCCAGCAGTCTTACGGCAGATACGCAGTATTTT
TRBJ2-2	TRBD2	NA	TRBV20-1	CSASRTSGFLFF	TGCAGTGCTAGTAGGACTAGCGGGTTTCTGTTTTTT